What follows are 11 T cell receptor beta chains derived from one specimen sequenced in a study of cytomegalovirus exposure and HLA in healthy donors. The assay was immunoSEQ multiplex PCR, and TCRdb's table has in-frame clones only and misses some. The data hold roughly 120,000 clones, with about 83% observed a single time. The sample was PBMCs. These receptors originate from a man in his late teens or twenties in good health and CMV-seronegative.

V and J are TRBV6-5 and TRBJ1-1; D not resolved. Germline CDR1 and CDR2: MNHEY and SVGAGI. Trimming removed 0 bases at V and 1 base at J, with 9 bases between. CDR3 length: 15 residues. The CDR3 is CASSYSREGNTEAFF. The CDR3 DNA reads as TGTGCCAGCAGTTACTCGCGGGAGGGGAACACTGAAGCTTTCTTT.

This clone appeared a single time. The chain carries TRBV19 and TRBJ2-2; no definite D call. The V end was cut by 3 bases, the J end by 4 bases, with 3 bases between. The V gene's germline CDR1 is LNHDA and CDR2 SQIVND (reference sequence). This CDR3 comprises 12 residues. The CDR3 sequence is CASSILTGELFF. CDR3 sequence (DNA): TGTGCCAGTAGTATTCTCACCGGGGAGCTGTTTTTT.

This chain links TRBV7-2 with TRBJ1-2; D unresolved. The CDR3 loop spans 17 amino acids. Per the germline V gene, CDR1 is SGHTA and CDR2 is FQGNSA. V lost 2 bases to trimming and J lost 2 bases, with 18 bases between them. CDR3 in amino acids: CASSLRQVVDRNYGYTF. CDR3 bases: TGTGCCAGCAGCTTACGTCAGGTCGTTGATAGGAACTATGGCTACACCTTC.

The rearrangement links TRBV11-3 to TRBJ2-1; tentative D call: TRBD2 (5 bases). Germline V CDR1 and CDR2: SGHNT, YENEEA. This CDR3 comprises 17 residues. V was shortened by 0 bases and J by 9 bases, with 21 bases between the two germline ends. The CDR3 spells CASSLDLGGRAGGEQFF. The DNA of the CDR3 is TGTGCCAGCAGCTTAGATCTGGGCGGGCGGGCCGGCGGTGAGCAGTTCTTC.

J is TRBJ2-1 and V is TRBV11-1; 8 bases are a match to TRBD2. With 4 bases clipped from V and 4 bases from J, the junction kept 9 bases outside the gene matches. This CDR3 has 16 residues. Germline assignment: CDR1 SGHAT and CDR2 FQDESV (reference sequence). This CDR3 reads CASSSTPGLGYNEQFF. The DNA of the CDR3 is TGTGCCAGCAGCTCGACTCCGGGACTAGGTTACAATGAGCAGTTCTTC.

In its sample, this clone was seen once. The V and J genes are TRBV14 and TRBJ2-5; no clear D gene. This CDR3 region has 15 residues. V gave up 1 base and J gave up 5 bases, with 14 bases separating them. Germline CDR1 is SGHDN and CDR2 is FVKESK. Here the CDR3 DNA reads TGTGCCAGCAGCCAAGTTTCCCATTGGCCCGAGACCCAGTACTTC. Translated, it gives CASSQVSHWPETQYF. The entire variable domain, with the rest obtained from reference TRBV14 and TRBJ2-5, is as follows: EAGVTQFPSHSVIEKGQTVTLRCDPISGHDNLYWYRRVMGKEIKFLLHFVKESKQDESGMPNNRFLAERTGGTYSTLKVQPAELEDSGVYFCASSQVSHWPETQYFGPGTRLLVL.

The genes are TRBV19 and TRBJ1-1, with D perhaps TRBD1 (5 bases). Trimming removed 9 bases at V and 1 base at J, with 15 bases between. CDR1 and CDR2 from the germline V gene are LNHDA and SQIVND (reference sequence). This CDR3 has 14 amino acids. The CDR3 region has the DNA TGTGCCAGCCAGATGGGGCTGAGGAACACTGAAGCTTTCTTT. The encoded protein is CASQMGLRNTEAFF.

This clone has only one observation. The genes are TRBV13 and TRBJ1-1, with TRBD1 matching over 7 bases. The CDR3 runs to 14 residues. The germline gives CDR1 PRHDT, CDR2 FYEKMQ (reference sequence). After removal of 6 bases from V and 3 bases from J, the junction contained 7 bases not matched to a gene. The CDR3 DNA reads TGTGCCAGCAGTCAGGCGAGGGGGCACACTGAAGCTTTCTTT. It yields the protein CASSQARGHTEAFF.

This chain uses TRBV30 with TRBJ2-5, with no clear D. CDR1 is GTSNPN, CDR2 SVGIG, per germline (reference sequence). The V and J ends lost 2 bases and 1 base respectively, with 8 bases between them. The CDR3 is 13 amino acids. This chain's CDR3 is CAWSSAAQETQYF. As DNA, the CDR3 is TGTGCCTGGAGTAGCGCGGCCCAAGAGACCCAGTACTTC.

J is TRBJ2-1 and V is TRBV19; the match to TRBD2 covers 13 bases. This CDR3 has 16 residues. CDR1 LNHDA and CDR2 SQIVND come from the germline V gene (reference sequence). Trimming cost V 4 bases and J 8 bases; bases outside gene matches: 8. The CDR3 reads CASSTRLAGGQDEQFF. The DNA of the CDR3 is TGTGCCAGTAGTACTCGACTAGCGGGAGGTCAGGATGAGCAGTTCTTC.

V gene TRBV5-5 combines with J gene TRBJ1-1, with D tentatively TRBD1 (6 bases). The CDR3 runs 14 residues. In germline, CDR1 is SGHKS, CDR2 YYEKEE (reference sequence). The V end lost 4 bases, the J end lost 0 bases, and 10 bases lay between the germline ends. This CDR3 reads CASSQDRVNTEAFF. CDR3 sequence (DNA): TGTGCCAGCAGCCAGGACAGAGTGAACACTGAAGCTTTCTTT.